This T cell receptor beta chain was captured in a study of graft-versus-host responses after intestinal transplantation. This CDR3 has 16 residues. Germline lookup yields CDR1 SGDLS and CDR2 YYNGEE. Trimming took 0 bases from V and 4 from J; bases not matched to a gene: 8. Sequencing was performed with immunoSEQ multiplex PCR; in TCRdb, only in-frame clones are kept and a portion is missing. The table records some 86,000 clones, around 89% of them present only once. About this clone itself: Its target is unknown.

The TCR sequence derives from a human donor who was the organ donor for an intestinal transplant. This chain joins TRBV9 and TRBJ2-5; TRBD2 aligns across 8 bases. Material: unstimulated CD4+ T cells sorted from spleen or lymph node cells, obtained before transplant. The CDR3 is CASSVAPGGRGETQYF. Written as DNA, the CDR3 is TGTGCCAGCAGCGTAGCACCGGGAGGGAGAGGAGAGACCCAGTACTTC.